This is a list of T cell receptor beta chains from one sample in a study of blood T cell repertoires in COVID-19. Using immunoSEQ multiplex PCR, the repertoire was profiled, and TCRdb retains in-frame clones only, with some absent. The sample shows 500,000 to 600,000 clones, roughly 89% of them seen only once. Specimen: peripheral blood. These TCRs come from a woman in her forties or fifties with COVID-19, enrolled during active disease. The CDR3 runs from the conserved cysteine through the conserved F or W. D genes are given only for firm matches. Size is stated for part of the rows, as once, few or many counts, or as a class when the clone is expanded.

clone size	D gene	V gene	CDR3 length	J gene	CDR3 DNA	CDR3 protein
.	.	TRBV7-3	15	TRBJ2-5	TGTGCCAGCAGCCCCCTTAGAGGGCTGGGCGAGACCCAGTACTTC	CASSPLRGLGETQYF
once	TRBD2	TRBV4-2	17	TRBJ2-1	TGTGCCAGCAGCCAAGCTGGGGGGGGAAGTATAGAGGATGAGCAGTTCTTC	CASSQAGGGSIEDEQFF
.	.	TRBV3-1/TRBV3-2	13	TRBJ1-2	TGTGCCAGCAGCCAAGTTGCAGGTTGGGGCTACACCTTC	CASSQVAGWGYTF
once	TRBD1	TRBV7-9	14	TRBJ1-2	TGTGCCAGCAGCTTCGCAGGGGGCGGCTATGGCTACACCTTC	CASSFAGGGYGYTF
.	.	TRBV9	16	TRBJ2-1	TGTGCCAGCAGCGTAGATGGCAGGGCGGACTACAATGAGCAGTTCTTC	CASSVDGRADYNEQFF
.	TRBD1	TRBV7-2	16	TRBJ2-1	TGTGCCAGCAGCTTGCGACAGGGGAAGTCCTACAATGAGCAGTTCTTC	CASSLRQGKSYNEQFF
.	.	TRBV7-6	13	TRBJ1-6	TGTGCCAGCAGCTTAATGCGAGATTCACCCCTCCACTTT	CASSLMRDSPLHF
few	TRBD1	TRBV4-2	15	TRBJ1-4	TGTGCCAGCAGCCACGTTCAGGGGGTTGGTGAAAAACTGTTTTTT	CASSHVQGVGEKLFF
.	TRBD2	TRBV30	15	TRBJ2-3	TGTGCCTCTCAATTAGCGGGGGGCACCACAGATACGCAGTATTTT	CASQLAGGTTDTQYF
.	.	TRBV30	14	TRBJ2-3	TGTGCCCCCACTCCTCGCCGGGGTGCAGATACGCAGTATTTT	CAPTPRRGADTQYF
.	.	TRBV12-3/TRBV12-4	11	TRBJ2-5	TGTGCCAGCAGTTTAACGACTCCCCAGTACTTC	CASSLTTPQYF
.	.	TRBV19	14	TRBJ1-1	TGTGCCAGTAGTATAGGGTGGGCAAACACTGAAGCTTTCTTT	CASSIGWANTEAFF
.	.	TRBV20-1	15	TRBJ1-2	TGCAGTGCTAGTCTCCCCCAGGGGAGAGTGGATGGCTACACCTTC	CSASLPQGRVDGYTF
.	.	TRBV19	16	TRBJ2-4	TGTGCCAGTAGCCTCGGGACACCCCTAGGATCGAACATTCAGTACTTC	CASSLGTPLGSNIQYF
.	TRBD1	TRBV2	16	TRBJ1-4	TGTGCCAGCAGTGTGTTCCGGACAGGTACTAATGAAAAACTGTTTTTT	CASSVFRTGTNEKLFF
once	.	TRBV7-2	14	TRBJ2-3	TGTGCCAGCAGCCCCGGGTGGCGCACAGATACGCAGTATTTT	CASSPGWRTDTQYF
.	TRBD1	TRBV7-8	16	TRBJ1-6	TGTGCCAGCAGCGTAGACAGGGACTCCTATAATTCACCCCTCCACTTT	CASSVDRDSYNSPLHF
.	.	TRBV10-3	14	TRBJ1-2	TGTGCCATCAGTGTGGGCTCAGCTAACTATGGCTACACCTTC	CAISVGSANYGYTF
.	.	TRBV4-1	15	TRBJ1-2	TGCGCCAGCAGCCAAGATGCCGACAGGCTCAATGGCTACACCTTC	CASSQDADRLNGYTF
few	.	TRBV6-5	13	TRBJ1-6	TGTGCCAGCAGTTACCAAACTGCCTCACCCCTCCACTTT	CASSYQTASPLHF
.	.	TRBV10-3	18	TRBJ1-1	TGTGCCACCCTAAACGTTTACAGGGTGGGTCGTGTTCGTACTGAAGCTTTCTTT	CATLNVYRVGRVRTEAFF
.	.	TRBV15	15	TRBJ1-6	TGTGCCACCAGCAGAGTCGGAGGGAGCAATTCACCCCTCCACTTT	CATSRVGGSNSPLHF
once	.	TRBV3-1/TRBV3-2	17	TRBJ1-2	TGTGCCAGCAGCCAAGTAGGGCCCAAACAGGGAACGCGTGGCTACACCTTC	CASSQVGPKQGTRGYTF
.	.	TRBV5-1	11	TRBJ2-7	TGCGCCAGCAGCGACTTGTACGAGCAGTACTTC	CASSDLYEQYF
.	.	TRBV19	13	TRBJ2-2	TGTGCCAGTAGTTCAGGGGCGGCCGGGGAGCTGTTTTTT	CASSSGAAGELFF
.	TRBD1	TRBV10-2	18	TRBJ1-1	TGCGCCAGCAGTTACGAAACTGGGACAGGGGTCTTTAACACTGAAGCTTTCTTT	CASSYETGTGVFNTEAFF